These T cell receptor beta chains were read from a single sample in a study of T cells in Graves' hyperthyroidism and ophthalmopathy. TCRdb reprocessed the multiplex PCR reads via MiXCR and lists one record per CDR3 protein. Of a few hundred thousand distinct CDR3 sequences listed, about 14% are singletons. The sequencing input was blood. The receptors derive from a woman between 25 and 40 years old with Graves' ophthalmopathy. CDR3s include the opening cysteine and the closing phenylalanine or tryptophan. Each record gives: D gene, clone size, J gene, V gene, CDR3 DNA, CDR3 protein. D genes are given only for firm matches. The size of a clone is reported for some rows only, either as once, few or many, or as a class for expanded clones.

d_gene: TRBD2; abundance: -; j_gene: TRBJ2-7; v_gene: TRBV27; CDR3nt: TGTGCCAGCTCCCGGGGGGGATCCCTCTCCTACGAGCAGTACTTC; CDR3aa: CASSRGGSLSYEQYF
d_gene: -; abundance: few; j_gene: TRBJ1-4; v_gene: TRBV19; CDR3nt: TGTGCCAGTAGTTGGCCACGACAGGAAAAACTGTTTTTT; CDR3aa: CASSWPRQEKLFF
d_gene: TRBD2; abundance: many; j_gene: TRBJ2-1; v_gene: TRBV6-5; CDR3nt: TGTGCCAGCAGTTACCACCGGGGGGGCCAGGCCAATGAGCAGTTCTTC; CDR3aa: CASSYHRGGQANEQFF
d_gene: -; abundance: few; j_gene: TRBJ2-1; v_gene: TRBV7-9; CDR3nt: TGTGCGAGCACCGCTTGGGAATACAATGAGCAGTTCTTC; CDR3aa: CASTAWEYNEQFF
d_gene: -; abundance: many; j_gene: TRBJ2-7; v_gene: TRBV6-1; CDR3nt: TGTGCCAGCAGTGTTCTCGGGGTCCGCGAGCAGTACTTC; CDR3aa: CASSVLGVREQYF
d_gene: -; abundance: -; j_gene: TRBJ1-2; v_gene: TRBV5-1; CDR3nt: TGCGCCAGCAGCTTAGGGGGTTCGAGTGGCTACACCTTC; CDR3aa: CASSLGGSSGYTF
d_gene: -; abundance: -; j_gene: TRBJ2-4; v_gene: TRBV28; CDR3nt: TGTGCCAGCCCATTACGGGGTATGGCCAAAAACATTCAGTACTTC; CDR3aa: CASPLRGMAKNIQYF
d_gene: -; abundance: many; j_gene: TRBJ2-7; v_gene: TRBV7-9; CDR3nt: TGTGCCAGCAGCTTTACGGTCACCTACGAGCAGTACTTC; CDR3aa: CASSFTVTYEQYF
d_gene: -; abundance: -; j_gene: TRBJ2-3; v_gene: TRBV11-2; CDR3nt: TGTGCCAGCAGCTCTCCGGGAACCCCCACAGATACGCAGTATTTT; CDR3aa: CASSSPGTPTDTQYF
d_gene: TRBD1; abundance: many; j_gene: TRBJ1-2; v_gene: TRBV30; CDR3nt: TGTGCCTGTAACCGGGACAGGGCAGCACTCGATAGCTACACCTTC; CDR3aa: CACNRDRAALDSYTF
d_gene: TRBD1; abundance: -; j_gene: TRBJ2-1; v_gene: TRBV9; CDR3nt: TGTGCCAGCAGCCCGACAGGGGTCACCTACAATGAGCAGTTCTTC; CDR3aa: CASSPTGVTYNEQFF
d_gene: TRBD1; abundance: many; j_gene: TRBJ1-1; v_gene: TRBV3-1; CDR3nt: TGTGCCAGCAGCCAAGCAGGGGGCGCCGTCACTGAAGCTTTCTTT; CDR3aa: CASSQAGGAVTEAFF
d_gene: -; abundance: many; j_gene: TRBJ2-7; v_gene: TRBV12-3/TRBV12-4; CDR3nt: TGTGCCAGCAGTCGAGGCTTGTGGTACGAGCAGTACTTC; CDR3aa: CASSRGLWYEQYF
d_gene: TRBD1; abundance: many; j_gene: TRBJ2-3; v_gene: TRBV6-2/TRBV6-3; CDR3nt: TGTGCCAGCAGTTACGGGACAGCGCGATCCTTCACAGATACGCAGTATTTT; CDR3aa: CASSYGTARSFTDTQYF
d_gene: TRBD1; abundance: -; j_gene: TRBJ2-2; v_gene: TRBV19; CDR3nt: TGTGCCAGTAGTATACAACAGGGGGCAACCGGGGAGCTGTTTTTT; CDR3aa: CASSIQQGATGELFF
d_gene: -; abundance: many; j_gene: TRBJ2-1; v_gene: TRBV18; CDR3nt: TGTGCCAGCTCACCGAGTAGCGGTAGCTCCTACAATGAGCAGTTCTTC; CDR3aa: CASSPSSGSSYNEQFF
d_gene: TRBD1; abundance: many; j_gene: TRBJ2-4; v_gene: TRBV6-1; CDR3nt: TGTGCCAGCAGGCCCGCCGGGACAGTCAATCAGTACTTC; CDR3aa: CASRPAGTVNQYF
d_gene: -; abundance: few; j_gene: TRBJ1-6; v_gene: TRBV6-1; CDR3nt: TGTGCCAGCAGACAGCCACATAATTCACCCCTCCACTTT; CDR3aa: CASRQPHNSPLHF
d_gene: -; abundance: many; j_gene: TRBJ2-7; v_gene: TRBV2; CDR3nt: TGTGCCAGCACCGGGGAGCACGAGCAGTACTTC; CDR3aa: CASTGEHEQYF
d_gene: -; abundance: many; j_gene: TRBJ2-5; v_gene: TRBV12-3/TRBV12-4; CDR3nt: TGTGCCAGCAGTTCCGCACTCGGGACCGGGGGAGAGACCCAGTACTTC; CDR3aa: CASSSALGTGGETQYF
d_gene: -; abundance: -; j_gene: TRBJ2-2; v_gene: TRBV6-1; CDR3nt: TGTGCCAGCAGTCCCTTGATCGGGCGAGACACCGGGGAGCTGTTTTTT; CDR3aa: CASSPLIGRDTGELFF
d_gene: -; abundance: many; j_gene: TRBJ1-5; v_gene: TRBV12-3/TRBV12-4; CDR3nt: TGTGCCAGCAGTTTCCGGACAAGCAATCAGCCCCAGCATTTT; CDR3aa: CASSFRTSNQPQHF
d_gene: TRBD2; abundance: many; j_gene: TRBJ2-4; v_gene: TRBV5-1; CDR3nt: TGCGCCAGCAGCTTGCTTGGGACTAGCGGGTTTATAGCCAAAAACATTCAGTACTTC; CDR3aa: CASSLLGTSGFIAKNIQYF
d_gene: TRBD1; abundance: once; j_gene: TRBJ1-2; v_gene: TRBV3-1; CDR3nt: TGTGCCAGCAGCCGACAGGGGGCATCCGGCTACACCTTC; CDR3aa: CASSRQGASGYTF
d_gene: TRBD1; abundance: many; j_gene: TRBJ2-1; v_gene: TRBV6-1; CDR3nt: TGTGCCAGCAGTTCCATCCGGACAGGTATGCGTGTCGAGCAGTTCTTC; CDR3aa: CASSSIRTGMRVEQFF
d_gene: -; abundance: many; j_gene: TRBJ2-1; v_gene: TRBV12-5; CDR3nt: TGTGCTAGTGGTTTTAACGGGACCAAGCGTTTTGGGCATTGGAATGAGCAGTTCTTC; CDR3aa: CASGFNGTKRFGHWNEQFF
d_gene: -; abundance: many; j_gene: TRBJ1-3; v_gene: TRBV18; CDR3nt: TGTGCCAGCTCACTCATACTACAGGGAAGCTCTGGAAACACCATATATTTT; CDR3aa: CASSLILQGSSGNTIYF
d_gene: -; abundance: -; j_gene: TRBJ2-3; v_gene: TRBV28; CDR3nt: TGTGCCAGCAGTTTCGGAGACCATAGCACAGATACGCAGTATTTT; CDR3aa: CASSFGDHSTDTQYF
d_gene: -; abundance: many; j_gene: TRBJ2-7; v_gene: TRBV2; CDR3nt: TGTGCCAGCAGTGGCCCCTCCTTCTACGAGCAGTACTTC; CDR3aa: CASSGPSFYEQYF
d_gene: -; abundance: many; j_gene: TRBJ1-2; v_gene: TRBV5-1; CDR3nt: TGCGCCAGCAGCTTGGCCTCAGAGTTCTATGGCTACACCTTC; CDR3aa: CASSLASEFYGYTF
d_gene: TRBD2; abundance: -; j_gene: TRBJ2-1; v_gene: TRBV9; CDR3nt: TGTGCCAGCAGCGTAGCAGCTAGCGGGGGTCCTTGGAATGAGCAGTTCTTC; CDR3aa: CASSVAASGGPWNEQFF